These 4 T cell receptor beta chains were sequenced from one sample in a study of T-cell memory formation after mild COVID-19. A single record per CDR3 protein comes from TCRdb applying MiXCR to the 5' RACE reads. The sample carries some 190,000 distinct CDR3 sequences, 16% recorded once. The specimen was PBMCs or a T cell subset sorted from them (not recorded which). The receptor source for this set is an adult woman who had mild COVID-19 (a few samples of this study predate the infection). Cell type and time point are not known.

The V and J genes are TRBV20-1 and TRBJ2-3; D ambiguous. Between the trimmed V and J ends, which lost 5 bases and 2 bases, there was a span of 5 bases. There are 11 residues in the CDR3. Germline CDR1 DFQATT, CDR2 SNEGSKA (reference sequence). This CDR3 is CSALTTDTQYF. The DNA for the CDR3 is TGCAGTGCTCTTACCACAGATACGCAGTATTTT.

V and J are TRBV4-2 and TRBJ2-5; D unresolved. Trimming shortened V by 5 bases and J by 4 bases, and 11 bases separated the two germline ends. CDR1 is LGHNA, CDR2 YNFKEQ, per germline. CDR3 size: 13 residues. The CDR3 DNA is TGTGCCAGCAGCAAGGTCGTTGGAGAGACCCAGTACTTC. This gives the protein CASSKVVGETQYF.

V is TRBV7-6 and J is TRBJ2-7; the D is unclear. CDR1 is SGHVS, CDR2 FNYEAQ, per germline. V dropped 1 base and J dropped 3 bases, with 10 bases sitting between them. The length of the CDR3 is 14 residues. In DNA, the CDR3 is TGTGCCAGCAGCTTAGACGGCCCCGACTACGAGCAGTACTTC. The encoded protein is CASSLDGPDYEQYF.

The V gene is TRBV12-3 or TRBV12-4, the J gene TRBJ2-5; D remains unclear. CDR3 length: 13 residues. The V gene lost 6 bases and the J gene lost 3 bases, with 11 bases spanning the gap. The CDR3: CASRKRAKETQYF. CDR3 coding DNA: TGTGCCAGCAGGAAAAGGGCAAAAGAGACCCAGTACTTC.